This T cell receptor (beta chain) appears in the sequencing data of a study of CD8 T cells in ankylosing spondylitis. Whole-study results and caveats: According to the report, clones linked to the disease were significantly enriched in matched synovial fluid samples taken from ankylosing spondylitis patients. There was a TCR beta motif, made of several highly homologous variants, that appeared characteristic of ankylosing spondylitis blood. Clones linked to the disease showed a CD8+ phenotype. They occurred at relatively low frequencies in peripheral blood.

In regard to this clonotype: The antigen is undetermined.

Using its own MiXCR run on the 5' RACE reads, TCRdb lists one record per CDR3 protein. The repertoire has around 140,000 distinct CDR3 sequences, approximately 17% of them found once; the top ten carry 30% to 35%. The CDR3 is 15 amino acids. The germline gives CDR1 SEHNR, CDR2 FQNEAQ (reference sequence). The ends were cut back, 5 bases at V and 5 bases at J, with 16 bases in the middle. The sequenced sample was blood, either unsorted or a sorted T cell fraction (not recorded which). This receptor was taken from a male donor with ankylosing spondylitis. This chain joins TRBV7-9 and TRBJ2-1; D gene uncertain. CDR3 sequence reads: CASSPLLGADNEQFF. CDR3 nucleotides: TGTGCCAGCAGCCCGCTACTGGGTGCGGACAATGAGCAGTTCTTC.